The sequence of this T cell receptor (beta chain) was determined in a study of radiotherapy plus CTLA-4 blockade in lung cancer. Libraries were prepared by immunoSEQ multiplex PCR; TCRdb keeps only in-frame clonotypes and omits some of them. Among some 73,000 clones, roughly 79% were seen once, and the ten largest hold approximately 22%. As to this clone: Other DNA variants within this sample encode the same CDR3.

CDR3 size: 14 residues. V gave up 7 bases and J gave up 5 bases; unmatched junction bases: 4. CDR1 is ENHRY, CDR2 SYGVKD, per germline. The rearrangement uses TRBV10-3 and TRBJ1-5; 11 positions match TRBD1. The TCR sequence derives from a human donor with non-small cell lung cancer whose response to radiotherapy plus ipilimumab could not be evaluated. Some clones in this sample may be carry-over from other donors' samples. Sequenced here: peripheral blood, sampled from a patient treated with radiotherapy plus ipilimumab. The CDR3 reads CAIKKGQGDQPQHF. The CDR3 nucleotides are TGTGCCATCAAAAAGGGACAGGGGGATCAGCCCCAGCATTTT.